This entry concerns a single T cell receptor (beta chain). The record originates from a study of blood T cell repertoires in COVID-19. Sequencing used immunoSEQ multiplex PCR; TCRdb keeps in-frame clones, though not all of them. The sample has some 180,000 clones; roughly 78% are singletons. The CDR3 is 16 residues long. Trimming took 3 bases from V and 3 from J; bases not matched to a gene: 8. Germline assignment: CDR1 KGHDR and CDR2 SFDVKD. The chain joins TRBV24-1 to TRBJ2-7, with 9 bases matching TRBD2. This clonotype originated in a woman in her 70s in a cohort exposed to, infected with or recovered from COVID-19 (not recorded which). What was sequenced was PBMCs or T cells enriched from blood (not recorded which). The CDR3 bases are TGTGCCACCAGTGATGGAGGTAGCGGGAGTTTCTACGAGCAGTACTTC. It translates to CATSDGGSGSFYEQYF.